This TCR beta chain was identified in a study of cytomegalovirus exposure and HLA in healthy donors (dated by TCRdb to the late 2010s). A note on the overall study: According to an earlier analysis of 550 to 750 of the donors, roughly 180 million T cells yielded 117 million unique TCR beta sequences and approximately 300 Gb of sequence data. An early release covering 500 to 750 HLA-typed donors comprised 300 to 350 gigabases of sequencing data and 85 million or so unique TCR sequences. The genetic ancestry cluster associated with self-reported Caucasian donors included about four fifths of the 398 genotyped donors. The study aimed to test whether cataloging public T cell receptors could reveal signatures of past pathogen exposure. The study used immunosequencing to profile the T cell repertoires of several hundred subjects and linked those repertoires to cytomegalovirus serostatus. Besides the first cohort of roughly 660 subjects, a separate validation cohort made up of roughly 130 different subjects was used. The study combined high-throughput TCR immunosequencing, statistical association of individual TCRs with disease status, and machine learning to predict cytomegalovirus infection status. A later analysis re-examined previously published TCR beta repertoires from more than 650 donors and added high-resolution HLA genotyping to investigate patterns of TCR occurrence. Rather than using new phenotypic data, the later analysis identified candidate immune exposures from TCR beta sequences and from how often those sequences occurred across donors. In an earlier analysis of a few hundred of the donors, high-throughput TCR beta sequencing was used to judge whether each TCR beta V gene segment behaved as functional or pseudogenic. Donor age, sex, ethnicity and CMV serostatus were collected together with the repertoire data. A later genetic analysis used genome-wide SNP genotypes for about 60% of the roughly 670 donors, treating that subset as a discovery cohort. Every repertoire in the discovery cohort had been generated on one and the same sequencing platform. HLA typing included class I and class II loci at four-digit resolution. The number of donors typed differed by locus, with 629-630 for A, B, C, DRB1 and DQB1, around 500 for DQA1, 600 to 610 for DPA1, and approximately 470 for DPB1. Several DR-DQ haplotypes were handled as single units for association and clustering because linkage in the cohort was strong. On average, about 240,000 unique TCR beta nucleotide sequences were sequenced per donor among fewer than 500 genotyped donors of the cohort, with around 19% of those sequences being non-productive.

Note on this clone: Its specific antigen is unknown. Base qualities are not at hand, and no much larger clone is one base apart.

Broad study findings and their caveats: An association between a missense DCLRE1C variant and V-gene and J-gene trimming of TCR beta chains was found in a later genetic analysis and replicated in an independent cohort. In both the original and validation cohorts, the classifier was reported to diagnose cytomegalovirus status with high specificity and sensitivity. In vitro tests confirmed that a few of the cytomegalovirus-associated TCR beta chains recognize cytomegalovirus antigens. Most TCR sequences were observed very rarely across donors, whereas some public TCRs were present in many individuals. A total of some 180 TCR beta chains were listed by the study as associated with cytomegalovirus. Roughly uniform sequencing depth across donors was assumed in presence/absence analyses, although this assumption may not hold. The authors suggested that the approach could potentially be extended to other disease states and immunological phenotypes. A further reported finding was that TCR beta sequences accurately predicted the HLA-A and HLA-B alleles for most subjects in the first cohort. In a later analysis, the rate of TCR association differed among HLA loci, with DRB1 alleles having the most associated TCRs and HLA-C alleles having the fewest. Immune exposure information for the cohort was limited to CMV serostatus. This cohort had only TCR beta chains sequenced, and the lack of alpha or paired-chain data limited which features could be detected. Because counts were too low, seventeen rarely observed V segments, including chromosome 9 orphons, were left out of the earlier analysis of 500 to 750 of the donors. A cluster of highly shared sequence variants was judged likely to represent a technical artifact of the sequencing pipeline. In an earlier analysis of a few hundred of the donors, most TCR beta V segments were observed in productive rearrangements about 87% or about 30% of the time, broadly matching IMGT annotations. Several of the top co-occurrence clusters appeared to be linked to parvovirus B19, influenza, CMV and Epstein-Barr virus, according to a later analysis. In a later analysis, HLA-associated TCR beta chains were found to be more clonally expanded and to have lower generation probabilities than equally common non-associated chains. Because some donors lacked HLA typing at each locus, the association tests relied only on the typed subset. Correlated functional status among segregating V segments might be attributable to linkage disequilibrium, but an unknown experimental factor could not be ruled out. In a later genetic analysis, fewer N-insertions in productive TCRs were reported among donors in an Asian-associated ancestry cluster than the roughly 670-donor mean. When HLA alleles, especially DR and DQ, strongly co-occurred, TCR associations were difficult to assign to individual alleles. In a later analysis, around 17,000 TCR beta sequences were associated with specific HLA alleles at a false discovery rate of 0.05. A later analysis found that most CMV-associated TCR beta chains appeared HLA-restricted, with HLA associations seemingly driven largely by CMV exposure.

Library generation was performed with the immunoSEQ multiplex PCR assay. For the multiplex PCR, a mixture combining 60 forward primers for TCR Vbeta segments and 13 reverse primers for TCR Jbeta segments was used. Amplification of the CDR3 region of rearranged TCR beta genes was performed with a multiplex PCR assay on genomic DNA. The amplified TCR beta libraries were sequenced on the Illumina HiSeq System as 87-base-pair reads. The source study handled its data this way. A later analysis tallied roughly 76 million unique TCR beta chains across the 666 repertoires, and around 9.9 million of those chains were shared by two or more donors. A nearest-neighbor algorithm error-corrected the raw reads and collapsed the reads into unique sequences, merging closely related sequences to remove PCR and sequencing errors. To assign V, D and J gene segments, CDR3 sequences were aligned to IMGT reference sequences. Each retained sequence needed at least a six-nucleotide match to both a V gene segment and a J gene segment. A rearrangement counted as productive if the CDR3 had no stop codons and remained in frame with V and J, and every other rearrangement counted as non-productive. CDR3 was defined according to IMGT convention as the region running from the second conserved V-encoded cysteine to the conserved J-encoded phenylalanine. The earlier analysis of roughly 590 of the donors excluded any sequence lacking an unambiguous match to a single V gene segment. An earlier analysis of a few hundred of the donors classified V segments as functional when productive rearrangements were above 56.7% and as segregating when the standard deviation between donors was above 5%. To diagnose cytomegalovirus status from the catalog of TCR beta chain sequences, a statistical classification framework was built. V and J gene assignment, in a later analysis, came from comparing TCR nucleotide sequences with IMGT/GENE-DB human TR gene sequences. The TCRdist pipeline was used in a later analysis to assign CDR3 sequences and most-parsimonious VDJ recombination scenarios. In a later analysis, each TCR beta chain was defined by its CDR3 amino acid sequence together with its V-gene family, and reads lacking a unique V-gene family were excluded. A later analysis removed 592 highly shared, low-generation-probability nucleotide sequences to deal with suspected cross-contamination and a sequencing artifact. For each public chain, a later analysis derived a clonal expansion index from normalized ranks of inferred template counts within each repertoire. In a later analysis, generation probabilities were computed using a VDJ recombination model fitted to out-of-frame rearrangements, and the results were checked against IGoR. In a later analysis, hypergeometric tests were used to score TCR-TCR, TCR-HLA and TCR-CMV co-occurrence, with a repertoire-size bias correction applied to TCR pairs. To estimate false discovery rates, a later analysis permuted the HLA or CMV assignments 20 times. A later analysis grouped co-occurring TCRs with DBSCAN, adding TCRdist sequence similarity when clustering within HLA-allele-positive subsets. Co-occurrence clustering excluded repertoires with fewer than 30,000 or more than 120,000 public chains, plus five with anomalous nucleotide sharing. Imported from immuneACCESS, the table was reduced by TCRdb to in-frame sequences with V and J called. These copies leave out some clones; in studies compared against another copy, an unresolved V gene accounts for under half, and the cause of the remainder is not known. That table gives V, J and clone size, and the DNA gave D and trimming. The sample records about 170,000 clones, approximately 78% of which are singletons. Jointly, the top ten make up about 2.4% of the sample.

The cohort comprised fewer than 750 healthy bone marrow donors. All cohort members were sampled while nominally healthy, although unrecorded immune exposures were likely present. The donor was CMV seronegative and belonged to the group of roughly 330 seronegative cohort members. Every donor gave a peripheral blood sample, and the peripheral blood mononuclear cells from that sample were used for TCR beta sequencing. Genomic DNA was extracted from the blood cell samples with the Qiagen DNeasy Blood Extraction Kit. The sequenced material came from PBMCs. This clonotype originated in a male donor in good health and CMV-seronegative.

The encoded CDR3 is CASSPDRENQPQHF. In nucleotides, the sequence is TGTGCCAGCAGCCCCGACAGGGAAAATCAGCCCCAGCATTTT. The rearranged segments are TRBV6-5 and TRBJ1-5; the central 7 bases match TRBD1. The CDR3, cysteine through phenylalanine, is 14 amino acids long. Only the CDR3 region is kept as DNA, spanning 42 bases read in frame from base 1. Via the germline V gene, CDR1 is MNHEY and CDR2 SVGAGI. Unmatched junction bases come to 6, with V trimmed by 6 bases and J by 4 bases.